This T cell receptor beta chain was retrieved from a study of cytomegalovirus exposure and HLA in healthy donors. The CDR3 has 18 residues. CDR1 ENHRY and CDR2 SYGVKD come from the germline V gene. Deletions cut 3 bases from V and 4 bases from J, with 22 bases between. Primers for the PCR totalled 60 Vbeta and 13 Jbeta. The assay was immunoSEQ multiplex PCR, and TCRdb's table has in-frame clones only and misses some. The table for this sample gives some 130,000 clones. This receptor was obtained from a woman in her thirties or forties in good health and CMV-seropositive. The specimen sequenced was PBMCs. The chain uses TRBV10-3 and TRBJ2-1; D is possibly TRBD2 (5 bases). In DNA form, the CDR3 reads TGTGCCATCAGTGATGAGGGCTCCGCTCAGGTAGATTACAATGAGCAGTTCTTC. Its translation is CAISDEGSAQVDYNEQFF.